These 15 T cell receptor beta chains share one sample of origin, sequenced in a study of OX40 agonist ivuxolimab in advanced cancers. Produced via immunoSEQ multiplex PCR; TCRdb's table is partial and in-frame only. This repertoire shows fewer than 80,000 clones, approximately 90% found once; its top ten account for 6.5%. The sample here was CD4+ or CD8+ T cells sorted from blood, taken in a trial of the OX40 agonist ivuxolimab. The receptors were gathered from an adult with an advanced solid tumor such as melanoma, head and neck, liver or kidney cancer.

The chain links TRBV7-9 to TRBJ1-1, with a possible D match to TRBD1 (5 bases). The CDR3 has 15 amino acids. From germline, CDR1 is SEHNR and CDR2 FQNEAQ (reference sequence). The ends were cut back, 4 bases at V and 0 bases at J, with 12 bases in the middle. CDR3 sequence: CASSYEGLMNTEAFF. CDR3 nucleotide sequence: TGTGCCAGCAGCTATGAGGGACTAATGAACACTGAAGCTTTCTTT. The complete variable domain, with remaining parts taken from reference TRBV7-9 and TRBJ1-1, reads DTGVSQNPRHKITKRGQNVTFRCDPISEHNRLYWYRQTLGQGPEFLTYFQNEAQLEKSRLLSDRFSAERPKGSFSTLEIQRTEQGDSAMYLCASSYEGLMNTEAFFGQGTRLTVV.

The chain is built from TRBV19 and TRBJ2-1; TRBD2 matches 10 bases. J gave up 0 bases and V 5 bases, and 7 bases lay outside the gene matches. CDR3 size: 17 residues. Germline V gene lookup returns CDR1 LNHDA and CDR2 SQIVND (reference sequence). CDR3 sequence reads: CASSPSSGRDSYNEQFF. For the CDR3, the DNA is TGTGCCAGTAGTCCCTCTAGCGGGAGAGACTCCTACAATGAGCAGTTCTTC.

The rearrangement links TRBV19 to TRBJ2-2; 7 positions agree with TRBD1. Germline trimming cut 5 bases from V and 5 bases from J; bases unmatched to any gene: 8. The CDR3 covers 15 residues. Germline values: CDR1 LNHDA, CDR2 SQIVND (reference sequence). The CDR3 protein is CASSPRQGWTGELFF. The CDR3, as DNA: TGTGCCAGTAGTCCCCGACAGGGCTGGACCGGGGAGCTGTTTTTT.

This clone came up once. The rearrangement links TRBV7-9 to TRBJ1-1; D ambiguous. CDR1 SEHNR and CDR2 FQNEAQ come from the germline V gene (reference sequence). The CDR3 contains 14 residues. The V gene lost 1 base and the J gene lost 8 bases, with 14 bases spanning the gap. The CDR3 protein is CASSLVVADTEAFF. The CDR3 DNA follows: TGTGCCAGCAGCTTAGTAGTCGCAGATACAGAAGCTTTCTTT. The variable domain in full, with the rest retrieved from reference TRBV7-9 and TRBJ1-1, is DTGVSQNPRHKITKRGQNVTFRCDPISEHNRLYWYRQTLGQGPEFLTYFQNEAQLEKSRLLSDRFSAERPKGSFSTLEIQRTEQGDSAMYLCASSLVVADTEAFFGQGTRLTVV.

The gene calls are TRBV4-3 and TRBJ1-2; D unresolved. V lost 4 bases and J 3 bases, leaving 30 bases between the germline ends. From germline, CDR1 is LGHNA and CDR2 YSLEER. This CDR3 contains 20 residues. In DNA, the CDR3 is TGCGCCAGCAGCCCACTTCCGGTCACGGCGGGGAATAATGAGGACTATGGCTACACCTTC. It translates to CASSPLPVTAGNNEDYGYTF.

This chain joins TRBV6-1 and TRBJ2-7; 9 bases are a match to TRBD1. Germline V gene data show CDR1 as MNHNS and CDR2 as SASEGT. The CDR3 covers 13 residues. V gave up 6 bases and J gave up 1 base; unmatched junction bases: 1. In DNA, the CDR3 is TGTGCCAGCAGACAGGGGGCATCCTACGAGCAGTACTTC. Amino acids: CASRQGASYEQYF.

This clone came up a few times. The V gene is TRBV10-3, the J gene TRBJ2-5, with D possibly TRBD2 on 6 matching bases. The CDR3 has 13 amino acids. Germline V gene lookup returns CDR1 ENHRY and CDR2 SYGVKD. V shed 7 bases and J shed 3 bases, with 12 bases lying between them. The CDR3 DNA sequence: TGTGCCATCAAGGGTCCGGGGGAAGAGACCCAGTACTTC. Encoded protein: CAIKGPGEETQYF.

CDR3 bases: TGTGCCAGCAGTATACGGGGTGCAACTGAAAAACTGTTTTTT. Protein: CASSIRGATEKLFF. This chain links TRBV13 with TRBJ1-4; D remains unclear. This CDR3 contains 14 residues. V shed 6 bases and J shed 7 bases, with 15 bases lying between them. Per germline, CDR1 PRHDT and CDR2 FYEKMQ (reference sequence).

V usage is TRBV7-8 and J usage is TRBJ1-1; D unclear. Trimming took off 1 base at V and 1 base at J, with 10 bases between the two ends. In germline, CDR1 is SGHVS, CDR2 FQNEAQ. The CDR3 is made up of 15 amino acids. The CDR3 DNA sequence: TGTGCCAGCAGCTTAGATCTTAGCCAGAACACTGAAGCTTTCTTT. It codes for CASSLDLSQNTEAFF.

In the case of this clone: This sample also contains other DNA sequences that code for the same CDR3. The V and J genes are TRBV27 and TRBJ2-7; D is undetermined. The CDR3 loop spans 11 amino acids. CDR1 and CDR2 (germline): MNHEY, SMNVEV (reference sequence). V was trimmed by 3 bases and J by 4 bases, leaving 4 bases between them. The CDR3 DNA sequence: TGTGCCAGCAGTTTCGGGTACGAGCAGTACTTC. This encodes CASSFGYEQYF.

This chain connects TRBV27 to TRBJ1-2; TRBD1 agrees at 8 bases. Germline V CDR1 and CDR2: MNHEY, SMNVEV (reference sequence). Germline trimming cut 2 bases from V and 5 bases from J; bases unmatched to any gene: 7. This CDR3 contains 15 residues. The CDR3 reads CASSLRAGGWYGYTF. DNA of the CDR3: TGTGCCAGCAGTTTACGGGCAGGGGGCTGGTATGGCTACACCTTC.

This clone has more than one count but fewer than ten. J is TRBJ2-1 and V is TRBV9, with D unresolved. CDR1 and CDR2 (germline): SGDLS, YYNGEE. V was cut by 3 bases and J by 6 bases, with 7 bases left in between. The CDR3 contains 12 residues. CDR3 sequence (DNA): TGTGCCAGCAGCGGAACGGGCAATGAGCAGTTCTTC. Amino acids: CASSGTGNEQFF.

In regard to this clone: Other DNA sequences in the same sample also yield this CDR3. This chain uses TRBV9 with TRBJ2-1, with D unresolved. Trimming took 0 bases from V and 0 from J, leaving 7 bases between them. Germline lookup yields CDR1 SGDLS and CDR2 YYNGEE. CDR3 length equals 15 residues. CDR3 residues: CASSVEADSYNEQFF. The DNA for the CDR3 is TGTGCCAGCAGCGTAGAGGCGGACTCCTACAATGAGCAGTTCTTC.

This clone is a singleton in its sample. The rearrangement uses TRBV15 and TRBJ1-4; 7 bases fit TRBD1. V lost 6 bases, J lost 2 bases, and 9 bases stayed unmatched. Germline V gene sequence: CDR1 LNHNV, CDR2 YYDKDF (reference sequence). This CDR3 comprises 16 residues. Here the CDR3 DNA reads TGTGCCACCAGTACTTTCAGGGGGGGGACTAATGAAAAACTGTTTTTT. It specifies CATSTFRGGTNEKLFF.

The rearrangement uses TRBV19 and TRBJ2-7; the match to TRBD1 covers 7 bases. The trim removed 4 bases at V and 7 bases at J, leaving 7 bases unmatched. The CDR3 length is 13 residues. Looked up from germline, CDR1 is LNHDA and CDR2 is SQIVND (reference sequence). The chain's CDR3 is CASSRNRGMEQYF. The CDR3 DNA reads TGTGCCAGTAGTAGGAACAGGGGAATGGAGCAGTACTTC.